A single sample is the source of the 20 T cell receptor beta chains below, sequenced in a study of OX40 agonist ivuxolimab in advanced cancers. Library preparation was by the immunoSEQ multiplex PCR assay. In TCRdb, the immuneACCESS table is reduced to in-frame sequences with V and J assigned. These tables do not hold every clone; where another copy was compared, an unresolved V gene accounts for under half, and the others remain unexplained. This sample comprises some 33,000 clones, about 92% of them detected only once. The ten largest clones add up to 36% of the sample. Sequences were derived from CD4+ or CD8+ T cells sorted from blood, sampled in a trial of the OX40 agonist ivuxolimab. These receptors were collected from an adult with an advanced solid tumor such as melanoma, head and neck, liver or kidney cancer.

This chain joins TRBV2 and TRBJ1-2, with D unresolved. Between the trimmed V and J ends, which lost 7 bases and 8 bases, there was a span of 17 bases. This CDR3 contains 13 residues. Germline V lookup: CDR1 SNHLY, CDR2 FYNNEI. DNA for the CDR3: TGTGCCAGCAACCACGGGATTTCGGAGGGCTACACCTTC. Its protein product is CASNHGISEGYTF.

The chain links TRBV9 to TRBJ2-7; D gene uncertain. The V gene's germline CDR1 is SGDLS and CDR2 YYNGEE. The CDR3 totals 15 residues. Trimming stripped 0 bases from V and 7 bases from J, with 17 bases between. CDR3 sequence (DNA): TGTGCCAGCAGCGTAGGTAGTGGAAAAGAGTTTGAGCAGTACTTC. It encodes CASSVGSGKEFEQYF.

This chain's CDR3 is CASSPGAGQFYEQYF. The CDR3 DNA reads as TGTGCCAGCAGCCCCGGAGCGGGACAATTCTACGAGCAGTACTTC. J is TRBJ2-7 and V is TRBV6-6; possibly TRBD2 for D (7 bases). Germline V gene data show CDR1 as MNHNY and CDR2 as SVGAGI (reference sequence). The CDR3 has 15 residues. Trimming shortened V by 6 bases and J by 3 bases, and 18 bases separated the two germline ends.

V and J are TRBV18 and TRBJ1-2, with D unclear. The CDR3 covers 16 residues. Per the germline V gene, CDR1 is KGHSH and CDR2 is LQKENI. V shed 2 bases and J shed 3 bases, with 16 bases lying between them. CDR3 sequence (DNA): TGTGCCAGCTCACCAGCCGAGGATACTGGTTACTATGGCTACACCTTC. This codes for CASSPAEDTGYYGYTF.

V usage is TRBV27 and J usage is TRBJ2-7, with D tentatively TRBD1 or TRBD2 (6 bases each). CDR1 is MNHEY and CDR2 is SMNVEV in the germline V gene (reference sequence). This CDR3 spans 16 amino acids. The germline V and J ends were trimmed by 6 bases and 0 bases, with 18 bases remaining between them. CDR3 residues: CASSPLGGGSSYEQYF. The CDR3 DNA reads TGTGCCAGCAGCCCCCTAGGGGGAGGCTCCTCCTACGAGCAGTACTTC.

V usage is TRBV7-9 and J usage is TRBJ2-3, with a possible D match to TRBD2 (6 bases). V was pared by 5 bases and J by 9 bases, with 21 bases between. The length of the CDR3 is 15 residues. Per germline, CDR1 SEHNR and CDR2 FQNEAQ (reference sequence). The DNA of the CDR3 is TGTGCCAGCAGCCCGGGCCGGGGAGGTTTTTGGACGCAGTATTTT. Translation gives CASSPGRGGFWTQYF.

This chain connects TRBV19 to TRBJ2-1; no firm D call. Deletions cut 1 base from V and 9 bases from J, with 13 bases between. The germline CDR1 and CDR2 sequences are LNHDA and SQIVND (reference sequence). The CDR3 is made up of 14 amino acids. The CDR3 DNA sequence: TGTGCCAGTAGTATAGCGCCGGCCGGCGGTGAGCAGTTCTTC. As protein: CASSIAPAGGEQFF.

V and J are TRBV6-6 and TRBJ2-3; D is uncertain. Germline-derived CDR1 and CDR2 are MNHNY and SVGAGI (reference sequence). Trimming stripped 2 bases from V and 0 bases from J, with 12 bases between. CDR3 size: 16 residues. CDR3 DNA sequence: TGTGCCAGCAGTTACCCCGTTGTCTCTAGCACAGATACGCAGTATTTT. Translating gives CASSYPVVSSTDTQYF.

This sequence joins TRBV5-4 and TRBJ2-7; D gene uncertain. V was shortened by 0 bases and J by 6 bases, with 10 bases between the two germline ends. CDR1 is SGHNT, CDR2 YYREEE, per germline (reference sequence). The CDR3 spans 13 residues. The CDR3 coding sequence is TGTGCCAGCAGCTTGGCCAAGGGATCCGAGCAGTACTTC. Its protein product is CASSLAKGSEQYF.

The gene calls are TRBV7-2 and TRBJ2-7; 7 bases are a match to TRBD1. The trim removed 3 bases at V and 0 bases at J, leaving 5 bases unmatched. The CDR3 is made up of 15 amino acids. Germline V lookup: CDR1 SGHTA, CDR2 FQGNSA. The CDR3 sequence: CASSFWAGGSYEQYF. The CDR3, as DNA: TGTGCCAGCAGCTTCTGGGCAGGGGGCTCCTACGAGCAGTACTTC.

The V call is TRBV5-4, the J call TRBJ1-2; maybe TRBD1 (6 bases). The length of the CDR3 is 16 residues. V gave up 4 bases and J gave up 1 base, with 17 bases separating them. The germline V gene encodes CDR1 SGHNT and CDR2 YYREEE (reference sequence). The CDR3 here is CASSMDGGAYNYGYTF. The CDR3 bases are TGTGCCAGCAGCATGGATGGGGGGGCTTATAACTATGGCTACACCTTC.

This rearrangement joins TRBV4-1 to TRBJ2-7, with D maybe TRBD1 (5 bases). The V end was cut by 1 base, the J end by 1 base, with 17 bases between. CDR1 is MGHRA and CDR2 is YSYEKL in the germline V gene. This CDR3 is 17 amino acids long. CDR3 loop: CASSQVYPAGSSYEQYF. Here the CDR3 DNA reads TGCGCCAGCAGCCAAGTCTACCCGGCAGGGTCATCCTACGAGCAGTACTTC.

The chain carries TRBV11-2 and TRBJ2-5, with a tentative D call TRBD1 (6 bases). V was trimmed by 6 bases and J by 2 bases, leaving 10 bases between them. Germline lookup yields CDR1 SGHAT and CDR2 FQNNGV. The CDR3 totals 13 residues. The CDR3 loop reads CASRKGQQETQYF. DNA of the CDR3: TGTGCCAGCAGGAAGGGACAACAAGAGACCCAGTACTTC.

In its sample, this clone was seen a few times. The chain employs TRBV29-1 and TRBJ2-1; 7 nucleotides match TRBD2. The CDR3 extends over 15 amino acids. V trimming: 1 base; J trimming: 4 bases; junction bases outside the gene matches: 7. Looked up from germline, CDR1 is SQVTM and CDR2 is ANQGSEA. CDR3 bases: TGCAGCGTTGAAGGGCGGGAGACGGGATACAATGAGCAGTTCTTC. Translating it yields CSVEGRETGYNEQFF.

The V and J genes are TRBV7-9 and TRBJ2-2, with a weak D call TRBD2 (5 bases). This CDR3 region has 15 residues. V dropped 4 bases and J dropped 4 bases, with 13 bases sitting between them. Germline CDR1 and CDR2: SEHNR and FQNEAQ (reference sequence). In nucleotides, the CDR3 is TGTGCCAGCAGCTACGGACTGGGCGCCACCGGGGAGCTGTTTTTT. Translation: CASSYGLGATGELFF.

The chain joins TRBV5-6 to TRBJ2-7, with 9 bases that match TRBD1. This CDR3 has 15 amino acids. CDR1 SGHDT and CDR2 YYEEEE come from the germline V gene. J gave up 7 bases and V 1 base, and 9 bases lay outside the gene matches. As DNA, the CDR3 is TGTGCCAGCAGCTTGCCCCCCGGGACAGGGAATGAGCAGTACTTC. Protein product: CASSLPPGTGNEQYF.

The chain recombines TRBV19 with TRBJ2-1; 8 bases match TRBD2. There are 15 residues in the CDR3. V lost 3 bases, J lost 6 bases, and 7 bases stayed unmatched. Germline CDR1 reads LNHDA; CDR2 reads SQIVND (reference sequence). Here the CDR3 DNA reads TGTGCCAGTAGTATTCTGGCGGGGGGTGTCAATGAGCAGTTCTTC. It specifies CASSILAGGVNEQFF.

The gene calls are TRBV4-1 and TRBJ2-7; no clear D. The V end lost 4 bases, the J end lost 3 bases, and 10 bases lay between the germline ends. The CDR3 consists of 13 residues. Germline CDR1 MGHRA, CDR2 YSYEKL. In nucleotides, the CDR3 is TGCGCCAGCAGCCCCTTTGGCGTCTACGAGCAGTACTTC. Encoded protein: CASSPFGVYEQYF.

CDR3 DNA: TGTGCCAGCAGCTCCAACGGCCCGGGACAAGGCTCCTACAATGAGCAGTTCTTC. Translating it yields CASSSNGPGQGSYNEQFF. V usage is TRBV11-2 and J usage is TRBJ2-1; D is possibly TRBD1 (6 bases). CDR1 SGHAT and CDR2 FQNNGV come from the germline V gene. This CDR3 contains 18 residues. Trimming left V 4 bases short and J 0 bases short, with 19 bases between.

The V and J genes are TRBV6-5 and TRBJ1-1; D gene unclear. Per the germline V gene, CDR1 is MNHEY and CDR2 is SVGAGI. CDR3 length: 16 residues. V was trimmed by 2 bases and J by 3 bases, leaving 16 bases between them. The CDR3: CASSYPTELFDTEAFF. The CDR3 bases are TGTGCCAGCAGTTACCCAACGGAGCTGTTTGACACTGAAGCTTTCTTT.